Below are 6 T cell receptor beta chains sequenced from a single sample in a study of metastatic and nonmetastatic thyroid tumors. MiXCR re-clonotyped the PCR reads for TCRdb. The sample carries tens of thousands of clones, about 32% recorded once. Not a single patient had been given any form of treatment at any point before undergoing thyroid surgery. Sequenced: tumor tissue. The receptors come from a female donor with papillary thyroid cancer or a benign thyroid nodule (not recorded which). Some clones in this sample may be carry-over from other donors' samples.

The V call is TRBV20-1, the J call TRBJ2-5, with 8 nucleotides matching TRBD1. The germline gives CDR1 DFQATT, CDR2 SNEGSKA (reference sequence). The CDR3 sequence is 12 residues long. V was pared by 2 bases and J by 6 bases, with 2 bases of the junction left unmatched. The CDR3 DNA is TGCAGTGCTAGACAGGGGGCGAAGACCCAGTACTTC. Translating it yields CSARQGAKTQYF.

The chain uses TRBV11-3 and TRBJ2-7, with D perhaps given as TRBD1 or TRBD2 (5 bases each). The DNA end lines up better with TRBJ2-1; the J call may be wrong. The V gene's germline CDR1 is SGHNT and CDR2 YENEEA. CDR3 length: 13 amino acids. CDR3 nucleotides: TGTGCCAGCAGCCCCGGGGCAGGAGCTGAGCAGTTCTTC. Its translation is CASSPGAGAEQFF.

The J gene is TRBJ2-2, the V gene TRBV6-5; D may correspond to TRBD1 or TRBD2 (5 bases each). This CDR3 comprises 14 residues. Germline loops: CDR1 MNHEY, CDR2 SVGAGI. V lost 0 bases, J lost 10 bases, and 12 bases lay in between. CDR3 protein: CASSYSTRGEELFF. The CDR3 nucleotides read TGTGCCAGCAGTTACTCGACTCGAGGGGAGGAGCTGTTTTTT.

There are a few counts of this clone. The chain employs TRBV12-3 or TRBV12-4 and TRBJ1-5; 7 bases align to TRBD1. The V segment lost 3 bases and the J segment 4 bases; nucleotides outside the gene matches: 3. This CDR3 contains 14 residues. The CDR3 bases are TGTGCCAGCAGTTTCCCAGGGGGGAATCAGCCCCAGCATTTT. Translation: CASSFPGGNQPQHF.

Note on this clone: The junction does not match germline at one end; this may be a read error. CDR3: CSAPGRAF. The CDR3 DNA reads TGCAGTGCTCCTGGACGGGCTTTT. The chain has TRBV20-1 and TRBJ1-4; no definite D call. From germline, CDR1 is DFQATT and CDR2 SNEGSKA (reference sequence). This CDR3 has 8 amino acids.

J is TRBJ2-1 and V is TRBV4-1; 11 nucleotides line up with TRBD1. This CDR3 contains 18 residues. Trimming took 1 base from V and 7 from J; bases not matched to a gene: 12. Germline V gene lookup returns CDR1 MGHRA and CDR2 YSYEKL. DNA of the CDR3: TGCGCCAGCAGCCAAGGAGCCCTTGGACAGGGGGCGCGAAATGAGCAGTTCTTC. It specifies CASSQGALGQGARNEQFF.